The following is a T cell receptor beta chain sequence with its context. What it binds is unknown. The data belong to a study of CD8 T cells in ankylosing spondylitis. Study conclusions and caveats: Some motif variants were previously reported in reactive arthritis synovial fluid and blood. Roughly 8 highly homologous variants made up a TCR beta motif that seemed to typify ankylosing spondylitis blood. Clones linked with disease were CD8+ and fairly uncommon in the peripheral blood.

In making TCR beta libraries, quantitative 5'-RACE with molecular barcodes was used. A single record per CDR3 protein comes from TCRdb applying MiXCR to the 5' RACE reads. The profile shows approximately 400,000 distinct CDR3 sequences, roughly 17% of them singletons. Looked up from germline, CDR1 is SGHAT and CDR2 is FQNNGV. The CDR3 runs to 15 residues. V was pared by 0 bases and J by 2 bases, with 11 bases between. The sequenced sample consisted of blood, either unsorted or a sorted T cell fraction (not recorded which). The V call is TRBV11-2, the J call TRBJ2-7, with TRBD2 as a possible D gene (6 bases). The sequence was obtained from a male donor with ankylosing spondylitis. CDR3 sequence: CASSLDSGQTYEQYF. In DNA, the CDR3 is TGTGCCAGCAGCTTAGATAGCGGCCAGACCTACGAGCAGTACTTC. Full variable domain (remainder filled in from reference TRBV11-2 and TRBJ2-7): EAGVAQSPRYKIIEKRQSVAFWCNPISGHATLYWYQQILGQGPKLLIQFQNNGVVDDSQLPKDRFSAERLKGVDSTLKIQPAKLEDSAVYLCASSLDSGQTYEQYFGPGTRLTVT.